A single sample is the source of the 29 T cell receptor beta chains below, sequenced in a study of CD8 T cells in ankylosing spondylitis. TCRdb redid the calling of the 5' RACE reads with MiXCR, one entry per CDR3 protein. This table has 450,000 to 550,000 distinct CDR3 sequences, 5.3% appearing once. Which antigens these TCRs recognize remains unknown. Whole-study findings and limits: Characteristic of ankylosing spondylitis blood, it appeared, was a TCR beta motif comprising about eight highly homologous variants.

The specimen sequenced was blood, either unsorted or a sorted T cell fraction (not recorded which). The source is a male donor with ankylosing spondylitis.

This clonotype was seen ten or more times. The V call is TRBV9, the J call TRBJ2-2, with a tentative D call TRBD1 (5 bases). V lost 2 bases and J lost 5, with 10 bases in between. The CDR3 has 14 amino acids. Germline V lookup: CDR1 SGDLS, CDR2 YYNGEE. For the CDR3, the DNA is TGTGCCAGCAGCGTGGTAGGGGTAACCGGGGAGCTGTTTTTT. The encoded protein is CASSVVGVTGELFF.

This clonotype was counted ten times or more. This rearrangement joins TRBV12-3 or TRBV12-4 to TRBJ2-5, with 7 bases identical to TRBD1. The V and J ends lost 5 bases and 5 bases, in that order; junction bases with no gene match: 8. This CDR3 has 14 residues. The CDR3 sequence is CASSPDRAAETQYF. The CDR3 DNA is TGTGCCAGCAGTCCTGACAGGGCGGCGGAGACCCAGTACTTC.

This clonotype was recorded a few times. The V call is TRBV20-1, the J call TRBJ2-2; D gene unclear. This CDR3 has 12 amino acids. The germline V gene has CDR1 DFQATT and CDR2 SNEGSKA (reference sequence). Trimming cost V 3 bases and J 7 bases, with 9 bases left between them. The DNA of the CDR3 is TGCAGTGCTAGTGAATACGGCGGGGAGCTGTTTTTT. Translating gives CSASEYGGELFF.

The chain couples TRBV7-2 to TRBJ1-4; TRBD1 is a possible D gene (5 bases). Trimming cost V 4 bases and J 10 bases, with 19 bases left between them. This CDR3 has 15 residues. Per germline, CDR1 SGHTA and CDR2 FQGNSA. The CDR3 sequence is CASSSPRGLSGKLFF. In nucleotides, the CDR3 is TGTGCCAGCAGCTCCCCCCGGGGACTTTCAGGAAAACTGTTTTTT.

This clonotype occurred many times. This sequence joins TRBV10-3 and TRBJ2-5; no firm D call. This CDR3 is 16 amino acids long. The V end lost 0 bases, the J end lost 4 bases, and 15 bases lay between the germline ends. CDR1 is ENHRY, CDR2 SYGVKD, per germline. The CDR3 bases are TGTGCCATCAGTGAGTCGACGACCCCCGTGGCAGAGACCCAGTACTTC. Its translation is CAISESTTPVAETQYF.

The table lists this clonotype with a few counts. The rearrangement links TRBV20-1 to TRBJ1-1; D is uncertain. The CDR3 is 11 amino acids. The germline CDR1 and CDR2 sequences are DFQATT and SNEGSKA (reference sequence). V was shortened by 4 bases and J by 10 bases, with 13 bases between the two germline ends. The CDR3 reads CSATNPGGAFF. CDR3 nucleotide sequence: TGCAGTGCTACCAACCCGGGAGGAGCTTTCTTT.

This clonotype has a handful of counts. The chain employs TRBV4-3 and TRBJ2-4; D gene ambiguous. Trimming pared 0 bases from V and 10 bases from J, leaving 7 bases between. The germline gives CDR1 LGHNA, CDR2 YSLEER. The CDR3 is 12 residues long. CDR3 nucleotides: TGCGCCAGCAGCCAAGATGAACAGATTCAGTACTTC. As protein: CASSQDEQIQYF.

This clonotype appeared many times. The chain carries TRBV29-1 and TRBJ2-3, with D unresolved. Trimming pared 6 bases from V and 1 base from J, leaving 8 bases between. This CDR3 is 12 amino acids long. The germline CDR1 and CDR2 sequences are SQVTM and ANQGSEA. For the CDR3, the DNA is TGCAGCGTAGACGATGGCACAGATACGCAGTATTTT. This encodes CSVDDGTDTQYF.

The gene calls are TRBV11-3 and TRBJ1-1; D gene unclear. The V and J ends lost 5 bases and 1 base respectively, with 8 bases between them. The CDR3 loop spans 13 amino acids. Germline CDR1 reads SGHNT; CDR2 reads YENEEA. CDR3 DNA sequence: TGTGCCAGCAGCAAGGGATCGAACACTGAAGCTTTCTTT. Its protein is CASSKGSNTEAFF.

This clonotype has just a few counts. The chain couples TRBV4-2 to TRBJ2-7, with 8 bases aligning to TRBD2. Germline values: CDR1 LGHNA, CDR2 YNFKEQ. There are 16 residues in the CDR3. With V trimmed by 1 base and J by 2 bases, 7 bases remained unmatched. This CDR3 reads CASSQVFGLATYEQYF. As DNA, the CDR3 is TGTGCCAGCAGCCAAGTTTTCGGACTAGCTACCTACGAGCAGTACTTC.

The table lists this clonotype with a few counts. The CDR3: CASSQRGANTGELFF. The CDR3 nucleotides read TGTGCCAGCAGCCAAAGGGGGGCGAACACCGGGGAGCTGTTTTTT. J is TRBJ2-2 and V is TRBV4-2; D assignment may be TRBD1 or TRBD2 (6 bases each). Trimming pared 2 bases from V and 0 bases from J, leaving 7 bases between. Germline V gives CDR1 LGHNA, CDR2 YNFKEQ. This CDR3 has 15 amino acids.

At least ten counts were recorded for this clonotype. This chain joins TRBV3-1 and TRBJ2-1; D is perhaps TRBD1 or TRBD2 (6 bases each). V was clipped by 0 bases and J by 13 bases, with 10 bases between them. CDR1 is LGHDT and CDR2 is YNNKEL in the germline V gene (reference sequence). This CDR3 comprises 12 residues. CDR3 residues: CASSQDGGHQFF. DNA of the CDR3: TGTGCCAGCAGCCAAGATGGGGGGCATCAGTTCTTC.

This clonotype was counted at least ten times. The chain employs TRBV29-1 and TRBJ2-3; D gene unclear. The germline V gene has CDR1 SQVTM and CDR2 ANQGSEA. Trimming left V 4 bases short and J 2 bases short, with 10 bases between. The CDR3 is 13 amino acids. CDR3 loop: CSVATALTDTQYF. CDR3 DNA sequence: TGCAGCGTTGCAACAGCCCTCACAGATACGCAGTATTTT.

This clonotype was observed many times. The V gene is TRBV6-1, the J gene TRBJ2-7; unclear D gene. CDR3 size: 12 residues. The germline V and J ends were trimmed by 0 bases and 1 base, with 1 base remaining between them. CDR1 and CDR2 (germline): MNHNS, SASEGT. The CDR3 loop reads CASSEASYEQYF. The CDR3, as DNA: TGTGCCAGCAGTGAAGCGTCCTACGAGCAGTACTTC.

The sample holds many counts of this clonotype. The chain couples TRBV4-2 to TRBJ2-3; D is unresolved. Germline-derived CDR1 and CDR2 are LGHNA and YNFKEQ. The CDR3 loop spans 18 amino acids. Trimming removed 1 base at V and 2 bases at J, with 19 bases between. The CDR3 nucleotides are TGTGCCAGCAGCCAAGTCTGGTCTGACGCCCTTCCCACAGATACGCAGTATTTT. It translates to CASSQVWSDALPTDTQYF.

In its sample, this clonotype was seen many times. V usage is TRBV30 and J usage is TRBJ1-5; D uncertain. The germline V and J ends were trimmed by 0 bases and 9 bases, with 12 bases remaining between them. This CDR3 region has 13 residues. The germline V gene encodes CDR1 GTSNPN and CDR2 SVGIG (reference sequence). The CDR3: CAWSVGGEGPQHF. DNA of the CDR3: TGTGCCTGGAGTGTAGGCGGGGAAGGGCCCCAGCATTTT.

In its sample, this clonotype was seen many times. V gene TRBV10-3 combines with J gene TRBJ2-7; TRBD1 matches at 7 bases. CDR1 is ENHRY, CDR2 SYGVKD, per germline. The CDR3 is made up of 18 amino acids. Unmatched junction bases numbered 14, after V lost 0 bases and J lost 3 bases. The CDR3 sequence is CAISESTQTGSISYEQYF. CDR3 bases: TGTGCCATCAGTGAGTCGACCCAGACAGGGTCAATTAGCTACGAGCAGTACTTC.

This clonotype was observed a few times. The chain is built from TRBV9 and TRBJ1-1; no definite D call. V lost 1 base and J lost 11, with 15 bases in between. CDR1 SGDLS and CDR2 YYNGEE come from the germline V gene. This CDR3 contains 13 residues. This chain's CDR3 is CASSVNWQAAAFF. The CDR3 DNA follows: TGTGCCAGCAGCGTAAATTGGCAGGCGGCGGCTTTCTTT.

This clonotype has a count of ten or more. The CDR3 is CASIDRVRTGELFF. The DNA for the CDR3 is TGTGCCAGCATCGACAGGGTCAGAACCGGGGAGCTGTTTTTT. V is TRBV6-2 or TRBV6-3 and J is TRBJ2-2, with 7 bases fitting TRBD1. This CDR3 has 14 amino acids. Trimming removed 7 bases from V and 5 bases from J; junction bases left unmatched: 7. Germline lookup yields CDR1 MNHEY and CDR2 SVGEGT.

This clonotype was counted at least ten times. The chain has TRBV21-1 and TRBJ2-7. TRBV21-1 is a pseudogene. The CDR3 sequence is 13 residues long. DNA for the CDR3: TGTGCCACCAGGGACAGTAGCTCCTACGAGCAGTACTTC. Protein product: CATRDSSSYEQYF.

This clonotype showed up many times. V is TRBV7-2 and J is TRBJ1-1; TRBD1 might be the D (5 bases). Trimming stripped 2 bases from V and 1 base from J, with 11 bases between. The germline CDR1 and CDR2 sequences are SGHTA and FQGNSA. The CDR3 has 15 amino acids. CDR3 region: CASSLNRIENTEAFF. CDR3 nucleotide sequence: TGTGCCAGCAGCTTAAACAGGATAGAGAACACTGAAGCTTTCTTT.

This clonotype appeared many times. V and J are TRBV29-1 and TRBJ2-1; 9 bases fit TRBD1. The length of the CDR3 is 14 residues. Germline V gene data show CDR1 as SQVTM and CDR2 as ANQGSEA. V trimming: 4 bases; J trimming: 6 bases; junction bases outside the gene matches: 7. The CDR3 region is CSVAYMTGGNEQFF. The CDR3 DNA is TGCAGCGTTGCATACATGACAGGGGGCAATGAGCAGTTCTTC.

This clonotype was seen at least ten times. The chain has TRBV20-1 and TRBJ2-5, with 12 bases matching TRBD2. The CDR3 has 16 residues. V was pared by 1 base and J by 3 bases, with 6 bases of the junction left unmatched. Looked up from germline, CDR1 is DFQATT and CDR2 is SNEGSKA (reference sequence). In DNA form, the CDR3 reads TGCAGTGCTAGAGGAGGACTAGCGGGACCAGAAGAGACCCAGTACTTC. Protein sequence: CSARGGLAGPEETQYF.

Many counts were recorded for this clonotype. The genes are TRBV5-1 and TRBJ2-1, with TRBD2 identical over 11 bases. The CDR3 runs 16 residues. Germline V gene data show CDR1 as SGHRS and CDR2 as YFSETQ. The V and J ends lost 0 bases and 3 bases, in that order; junction bases with no gene match: 2. The CDR3 region is CASSLGGTSGYNEQFF. In DNA form, the CDR3 reads TGCGCCAGCAGCTTGGGGGGGACTAGCGGCTACAATGAGCAGTTCTTC.

This clonotype was detected ten times or more. The chain is built from TRBV12-3 or TRBV12-4 and TRBJ2-5; no definite D call. Trimming pared 6 bases from V and 7 bases from J, leaving 9 bases between. CDR3 length: 11 amino acids. The DNA of the CDR3 is TGTGCCAGCAGCCTGAGGTGGACCCAGTACTTC. It codes for CASSLRWTQYF.

This clonotype has ten or more counts. The J gene is TRBJ1-2, the V gene TRBV6-5; TRBD1 aligns across 7 bases. The CDR3 covers 14 residues. The V and J ends lost 2 bases and 4 bases, in that order; junction bases with no gene match: 4. Germline lookup yields CDR1 MNHEY and CDR2 SVGAGI. The CDR3 sequence is CASSYKQGTYGYTF. CDR3 nucleotide sequence: TGTGCCAGCAGTTACAAACAGGGGACCTATGGCTACACCTTC.

The V gene is TRBV6-1, the J gene TRBJ2-7; perhaps TRBD1 as D (6 bases). The CDR3 is 15 amino acids. CDR1 MNHNS and CDR2 SASEGT come from the germline V gene. V was cut by 4 bases and J by 1 base, with 14 bases left in between. The CDR3 DNA sequence: TGTGCCAGCAGTGTTCGGGACACCGGATCCTACGAGCAGTACTTC. This encodes CASSVRDTGSYEQYF.

This clonotype was counted many times. This chain uses TRBV7-2 with TRBJ1-4, with 7 bases that match TRBD1. The V and J ends lost 2 bases and 8 bases, in that order; junction bases with no gene match: 14. The germline CDR1 and CDR2 sequences are SGHTA and FQGNSA. The CDR3 is 17 amino acids. The CDR3 reads CASSLWPREGAGEKLFF. DNA of the CDR3: TGTGCCAGCAGCTTATGGCCTAGGGAGGGGGCAGGCGAAAAACTGTTTTTT.

This clonotype was detected ten times or more. The chain employs TRBV12-3 or TRBV12-4 and TRBJ2-2; D is possibly TRBD1 (6 bases). V gave up 9 bases and J gave up 5 bases, with 19 bases separating them. The CDR3 has 15 amino acids. The CDR3 nucleotides are TGTGCCAGTATGAACAACAGGGATATAACCGGGGAGCTGTTTTTT. Protein sequence: CASMNNRDITGELFF.